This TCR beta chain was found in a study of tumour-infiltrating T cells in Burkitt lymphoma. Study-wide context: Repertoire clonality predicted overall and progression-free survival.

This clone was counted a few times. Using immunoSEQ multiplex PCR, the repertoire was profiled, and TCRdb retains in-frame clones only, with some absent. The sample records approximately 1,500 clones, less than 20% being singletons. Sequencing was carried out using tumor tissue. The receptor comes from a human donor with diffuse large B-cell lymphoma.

CDR3 amino acids: CASSPRTGYTEAFF. The DNA for the CDR3 is TGCGCCAGCAGCCCAAGGACAGGTTACACTGAAGCTTTCTTT. The chain joins TRBV4-3 to TRBJ1-1; 7 bases line up with TRBD1. The CDR3 covers 14 residues. V shed 4 bases and J 3 bases; nucleotides not matched to a gene: 5. The germline V gene encodes CDR1 LGHNA and CDR2 YSLEER.